Shown below are 25 T cell receptor beta chains from a single sample sequenced in a study of lymphopenia after photon versus proton radiotherapy. Using immunoSEQ multiplex PCR, the repertoire was profiled, and TCRdb retains in-frame clones only, with some absent. The table includes tens of thousands of clones, roughly 88% detected once. This specimen consisted of peripheral blood, obtained from a patient treated with photon-based radiotherapy. The receptors come from a woman between 65 and 79 years old with pancreatic cancer.

The chain joins TRBV4-1 to TRBJ1-1; 8 nucleotides agree with TRBD1. After removal of 1 base from V and 5 bases from J, the junction contained 9 bases not matched to a gene. Germline V CDR1 and CDR2: MGHRA, YSYEKL. The CDR3 extends over 16 amino acids. The CDR3 region is CASSQAGGRGRTEAFF. The CDR3 DNA sequence: TGCGCCAGCAGCCAAGCAGGAGGCAGGGGGCGTACTGAAGCTTTCTTT.

V gene TRBV5-6 combines with J gene TRBJ2-1; 8 nucleotides line up with TRBD2. V gave up 0 bases and J gave up 0 bases; unmatched junction bases: 8. Germline lookup yields CDR1 SGHDT and CDR2 YYEEEE. CDR3 length: 18 residues. The CDR3 sequence is CASSLEWGLGSSYNEQFF. The CDR3 DNA follows: TGTGCCAGCAGCTTGGAGTGGGGACTAGGGAGCTCCTACAATGAGCAGTTCTTC.

The V and J genes are TRBV27 and TRBJ2-5; TRBD1 agrees at 8 bases. Per the germline V gene, CDR1 is MNHEY and CDR2 is SMNVEV (reference sequence). CDR3 size: 15 residues. J gave up 3 bases and V 5 bases, and 8 bases lay outside the gene matches. This CDR3 reads CASSRDRGGEETQYF. The CDR3 bases are TGTGCCAGCAGTCGAGACAGGGGCGGAGAAGAGACCCAGTACTTC.

Concerning this clone itself: This specimen includes other DNA sequences encoding the same CDR3. J is TRBJ1-2 and V is TRBV6-1; 8 nucleotides line up with TRBD1. With V trimmed by 2 bases and J by 7 bases, 12 bases remained unmatched. The CDR3 consists of 16 residues. Germline V gene data show CDR1 as MNHNS and CDR2 as SASEGT. CDR3 in amino acids: CASSELWAGTGLGYTF. Written as DNA, the CDR3 is TGTGCCAGCAGTGAACTTTGGGCTGGGACAGGACTTGGCTACACCTTC.

The genes are TRBV28 and TRBJ2-5; perhaps TRBD1 as D (6 bases). The germline gives CDR1 MDHEN, CDR2 SYDVKM. The CDR3 totals 16 residues. The V gene lost 7 bases and the J gene lost 5 bases, with 23 bases spanning the gap. CDR3 region: CASTALLTGLGETQYF. The CDR3 DNA reads TGTGCCAGCACCGCACTCCTCACAGGGCTGGGGGAGACCCAGTACTTC.

This clone came up a few times. The chain combines TRBV6-5 with TRBJ1-4; 7 bases align to TRBD1. From germline, CDR1 is MNHEY and CDR2 SVGAGI. The CDR3 length is 13 residues. With 4 bases clipped from V and 7 bases from J, the junction kept 3 bases outside the gene matches. The CDR3 is CASSSYRGEKLFF. The CDR3 region has the DNA TGTGCCAGCAGTTCCTACAGGGGTGAAAAACTGTTTTTT.

This rearrangement joins TRBV6-6 to TRBJ1-2; TRBD1 matches 9 bases. The CDR3 totals 16 residues. The trim removed 5 bases at V and 1 base at J, leaving 8 bases unmatched. Germline CDR1 MNHNY, CDR2 SVGAGI (reference sequence). The CDR3 coding sequence is TGTGCCAGCAGTAGCGGGGGACAGGGAGTTAACTATGGCTACACCTTC. Its translation: CASSSGGQGVNYGYTF.

The chain links TRBV29-1 to TRBJ1-4, with a tentative D call TRBD1 (6 bases). This CDR3 region has 13 residues. Germline CDR1 and CDR2: SQVTM and ANQGSEA. This chain's CDR3 is CRNQGLTNEKLFF. As DNA, the CDR3 is TGCAGGAACCAGGGGTTAACTAATGAAAAACTGTTTTTT.

The chain's CDR3 is CASSSGTTSGYQETQYF. DNA for the CDR3: TGTGCCAGCAGCTCCGGCACGACTAGCGGGTACCAAGAGACCCAGTACTTC. The chain carries TRBV11-3 and TRBJ2-5, with 10 positions matching TRBD2. The CDR3 is made up of 17 amino acids. Per the germline V gene, CDR1 is SGHNT and CDR2 is YENEEA. V trimming: 4 bases; J trimming: 0 bases; junction bases outside the gene matches: 8. Filled out from reference TRBV11-3 and TRBJ2-5, the complete variable domain reads EAGVVQSPRYKIIEKKQPVAFWCNPISGHNTLYWYLQNLGQGPELLIRYENEEAVDDSQLPKDRFSAERLKGVDSTLKIQPAELGDSAVYLCASSSGTTSGYQETQYFGPGTRLLVL.

The chain has TRBV7-5 and TRBJ1-2. TRBV7-5 is given as a pseudogene. The CDR3 consists of 17 residues. The CDR3 loop is CARSLPPAGKIARGYTF. DNA of the CDR3: TGTGCCAGAAGCTTACCCCCGGCGGGGAAGATCGCGAGAGGCTACACCTTC.

The chain combines TRBV4-2 with TRBJ2-2; tentative D call: TRBD2 (5 bases). Between the trimmed V and J ends, which lost 0 bases and 2 bases, there was a span of 13 bases. CDR1 LGHNA and CDR2 YNFKEQ come from the germline V gene. This CDR3 region has 17 residues. CDR3 DNA sequence: TGTGCCAGCAGCCAAGACCCACCTAGCCGTAACACCGGGGAGCTGTTTTTT. It translates to CASSQDPPSRNTGELFF.

The chain recombines TRBV10-3 with TRBJ1-2; the D is unclear. CDR3 length: 13 amino acids. V was pared by 4 bases and J by 7 bases, with 13 bases between. Germline CDR1 ENHRY, CDR2 SYGVKD. The CDR3 DNA is TGTGCCATCAGTGGATTGGGAACTCCTGGCTACACCTTC. Amino acid sequence: CAISGLGTPGYTF.

The genes are TRBV27 and TRBJ2-1; D ambiguous. The CDR3 spans 13 residues. The V end was cut by 2 bases, the J end by 9 bases, with 11 bases between. Germline values: CDR1 MNHEY, CDR2 SMNVEV (reference sequence). This chain's CDR3 is CASSLIWEGEQFF. In DNA, the CDR3 is TGTGCCAGCAGTTTAATCTGGGAAGGTGAGCAGTTCTTC.

The chain recombines TRBV5-8 with TRBJ1-1; 7 bases fit TRBD1. This CDR3 comprises 17 residues. Losses at the gene ends were 6 bases for V and 3 bases for J; bases not matched to a gene: 17. The V gene's germline CDR1 is SGHTS and CDR2 YDEGEE. CDR3 loop: CASTDPPDRDPDTEAFF. CDR3 nucleotides: TGTGCCAGCACCGACCCCCCTGACAGGGACCCAGACACTGAAGCTTTCTTT.

V and J are TRBV10-2 and TRBJ2-7; the D gene is possibly TRBD1 (6 bases). The CDR3 consists of 12 residues. The V gene lost 6 bases and the J gene lost 6 bases, with 12 bases spanning the gap. Germline CDR1 reads WSHSY; CDR2 reads SAAADI. CDR3 residues: CASRPSGVEQYF. The DNA of the CDR3 is TGCGCCAGCAGGCCCTCAGGGGTCGAGCAGTACTTC.

The chain is built from TRBV10-3 and TRBJ2-5, with D maybe TRBD2 (6 bases). CDR1 is ENHRY, CDR2 SYGVKD, per germline. CDR3 length: 14 amino acids. V was shortened by 10 bases and J by 1 base, with 16 bases between the two germline ends. The CDR3 nucleotides read TGTGCCACCGCCGTAGGTAGCGGCCAAGAGACCCAGTACTTC. Translation: CATAVGSGQETQYF.

About this clone: Mismatch with germline at one junction end may stem from a read error. J is TRBJ2-1 and V is TRBV7-7; D gene unclear. In germline, CDR1 is SSHAT, CDR2 FNYEAQ (reference sequence). This CDR3 has 14 amino acids. CDR3 amino acids: CASSFLPSDNEQFF. The CDR3 bases are TGTGCTAGCAGCTTTTTGCCTAGTGACAATGAGCAGTTCTTC.

The chain uses TRBV2 and TRBJ2-7; perhaps TRBD2 as D (6 bases). CDR1 is SNHLY and CDR2 is FYNNEI in the germline V gene. V lost 8 bases and J 7 bases, leaving 15 bases between the germline ends. The CDR3 is 12 amino acids. The CDR3 DNA is TGTGCCAGCCGGGACTCCTTGAGGGAGCAGTACTTC. Translation gives CASRDSLREQYF. Using reference TRBV2 and TRBJ2-7 for the parts outside the CDR3, the full variable domain is EPEVTQTPSHQVTQMGQEVILRCVPISNHLYFYWYRQILGQKVEFLVSFYNNEISEKSEIFDDQFSVERPDGSNFTLKIRSTKLEDSAMYFCASRDSLREQYFGPGTRLTVT.

The J gene is TRBJ2-7, the V gene TRBV28; TRBD1 matches 9 bases. V lost 5 bases, J lost 2 bases, and 1 base stayed unmatched. In germline, CDR1 is MDHEN, CDR2 SYDVKM. CDR3 length: 13 amino acids. Written as DNA, the CDR3 is TGTGCCAGCAGTGGGACAGGGACCTACGAGCAGTACTTC. Its translation is CASSGTGTYEQYF.

V and J are TRBV9 and TRBJ2-3, with TRBD2 as a possible D gene (5 bases). The CDR3 covers 15 residues. V was clipped by 4 bases and J by 0 bases, with 12 bases between them. Germline CDR1 is SGDLS and CDR2 is YYNGEE. The CDR3 reads CASSPRGPSTDTQYF. Written as DNA, the CDR3 is TGTGCCAGCAGCCCTCGAGGGCCTAGCACAGATACGCAGTATTTT.

V is TRBV2 and J is TRBJ2-3; 7 bases are a match to TRBD1. Trimming at V came to 3 bases and at J to 2 bases, leaving 11 bases not matched to a gene. CDR3 length: 17 amino acids. Germline V lookup: CDR1 SNHLY, CDR2 FYNNEI. CDR3 DNA: TGTGCCAGCAGTGATCTACGCTGGGACAGCCCCACAGATACGCAGTATTTT. Encoded protein: CASSDLRWDSPTDTQYF.

The rearrangement uses TRBV27 and TRBJ1-5, with unresolved D. CDR1 is MNHEY, CDR2 SMNVEV, per germline (reference sequence). V was cut by 5 bases and J by 1 base, with 9 bases left in between. The CDR3 length is 14 residues. The CDR3 DNA follows: TGTGCCAGCAGTGACGAACCCAGCAATCAGCCCCAGCATTTT. Translated, it gives CASSDEPSNQPQHF.

CDR3 in amino acids: CASSGEVNTEAFF. The CDR3 coding sequence is TGTGCCAGCAGTGGGGAAGTGAACACTGAAGCTTTCTTT. The rearrangement uses TRBV2 and TRBJ1-1; D call uncertain. The V and J ends lost 4 bases and 0 bases respectively, with 6 bases between them. Germline CDR1 is SNHLY and CDR2 is FYNNEI. The CDR3 length is 13 residues.

CDR3 in amino acids: CAWNGGGVLYEQYF. The CDR3 bases are TGTGCCTGGAACGGCGGGGGCGTACTCTACGAGCAGTACTTC. The chain couples TRBV30 to TRBJ2-7; the D gene is possibly TRBD2 (7 bases). CDR1 GTSNPN and CDR2 SVGIG come from the germline V gene (reference sequence). V was shortened by 4 bases and J by 3 bases, with 16 bases between the two germline ends. The CDR3 has 14 amino acids. The full variable domain, with the rest looked up from reference TRBV30 and TRBJ2-7, is SQTIHQWPATLVQPVGSPLSLECTVEGTSNPNLYWYRQAAGRGLQLLFYSVGIGQISSEVPQNLSASRPQDRQFILSSKKLLLSDSGFYLCAWNGGGVLYEQYFGPGTRLTVT.

CDR3 DNA: TGTGCCAGCAGCACAGGGAGGGGCACTGAAGCTTTCTTT. It specifies CASSTGRGTEAFF. V is TRBV2 and J is TRBJ1-1; TRBD1 is a possible D gene (6 bases). The germline CDR1 and CDR2 sequences are SNHLY and FYNNEI. The CDR3 runs 13 residues. V lost 6 bases and J 4 bases, leaving 12 bases between the germline ends.